This T cell receptor beta chain is from a study of vaccination and CD4 T cells after COVID-19 (dated by TCRdb to 2021 to 2024). General notes on the study: Convalescent patients had a positive SARS-CoV-2 result on nasal swab PCR, and of these patients, nine had mild disease and one had severe disease. Six males and four females were included in the convalescent cohort, with two Hispanic individuals, seven Caucasians, two Asians and one multiracial person represented. Two doses of either the Pfizer-BioNTech BNT162b2 vaccine (n=8) or the Moderna mRNA-1273 vaccine (n=2) were administered to participants. Post-COVID blood samples from convalescent patients were collected a median of about 110 days after diagnosis, with a range of 35 to 161 days. Post-vaccine blood samples were taken a median of roughly 72 days after the second vaccine dose, with a range of roughly 13 to 250 days. Overlapping spike peptide pools from SARS-CoV-2 and from the common cold coronaviruses HCoV-NL63, HCoV-OC43 and HCoV-229E were used as culture stimuli. Control cultures used a CEFX viral epitope pool as positive control, an HIV-1 Nef peptide pool as negative control, or no peptide. In around nine COVID-19 convalescent patients and 4 infection-naive healthy vaccine recipients, the spike-specific CD4+ TCR repertoire before mRNA vaccination was compared with the repertoire after mRNA vaccination.

The meaning of the sample's treatment or condition label: approximately 9-day PBMC culture with coronavirus spike peptide pools or control peptides (ViraFEST assay). The study used the ViraFEST assay, which expanded antigen-specific T cells with peptide pools and then identified expanded clonotypes by TCR sequencing. Positive SARS-CoV-2 PCR tests in the convalescent patients dated from March to December 2020, before Alpha, Beta and Delta variants emerged in the United States. PBMCs were cultured at around 2 million per well in IMDM supplemented with 5% human AB serum and 9.5 to 10 IU/ml IL-2, with about 9 ug/ml peptide pools added. On days 3 and 7, half of the culture medium was replaced with fresh IL-2-containing medium. CD4+ T cells were isolated after 10 days of culture through negative selection using the EasySep CD4+ T cell isolation kit. PBMCs were separated from whole blood using Ficoll-Paque Plus gradient centrifugation and then either used fresh or cryopreserved at -140C. Culture conditions were generally each tested in triplicate wells.

General findings and caveats noted by the study authors: Relatively few convalescent patients were included in the study, and early timepoints after natural infection were not analyzed. The median count of SARS-CoV-2-reactive clonotypes went up from 20 to 25 after infection to more than 30 after vaccination, although the change was not significant. In convalescent patients, nearly all vaccine-specific clones (304 of 307) were found to be mono-reactive for SARS-CoV-2 spike rather than cross-reactive with common cold coronaviruses. In convalescent patients, a median 86.3% of post-vaccine SARS-CoV-2-reactive clones were detected only after vaccination, and vaccine-specific priming was suggested by this finding.

Library method: PCR. DNA from cultured CD4+ T cells underwent TCR sequencing with the Oncomine TCR Beta short-read assay at the Johns Hopkins FTIC core. The QIAamp micro DNA kit was used to extract genomic DNA from the cultured CD4+ T cells. Oncomine TCR Beta libraries made from cultured CD4+ T cells were pooled using unique dual indexes and sequenced on an Illumina iSeq 100. As for how the authors treated the data: Non-productive sequences were removed, and CDR3s not starting with C, not ending with F or W, or shorter than 7 amino acids were discarded. The MANAFEST web application identified antigen-specific clonotypes by comparing peptide-stimulated wells against reference wells and other culture wells. For a clone to be called positive, the clone needed an FDR below 0.05, an odds ratio above 5, and a productive frequency above 0.1% in at least two of three replicate wells. Cross-reactive clonotypes were defined as significantly expanded in both SARS-CoV-2 spike wells and at least one common cold coronavirus spike condition. Similarity between CDR3 sequences was evaluated in R version 3.6.1 using Levenshtein distances (stringdist) and unrooted phylogenetic trees (ape). Clones were called with MiXCR by TCRdb after fastp trimmed the public reads at Q25, and only in-frame beta chains were retained. Entries are consolidated by CDR3 protein sequence, retaining the most common genes and DNA. The V and J calls come from TCRdb's annotation, not from the publication. This sample is represented by around 15,000 distinct CDR3 sequences; over 45% of them were singletons. The leading ten clones occupy 10% to 15% of the sample.

Concerning this clonotype: Its antigen target is currently unknown. Within one base of it there is no much larger clone, and no base qualities were kept.

The CDR3 runs 14 residues from the cysteine to the phenylalanine. Here the CDR3 DNA is all that survives: 42 bases in frame from base 1. V is pared back by 0 bases and J by 6 bases, with 11 bases lying between the germline termini. CDR1 and CDR2, looked up from the germline V gene, are MNHEY and SVGEGT. Sequences were obtained from CD4+ T cells from blood, cultured in vitro. The chain is made from TRBV6-2 or TRBV6-3 and TRBJ1-1; confidence is insufficient to name the D gene. The source is a human donor who had recovered from COVID-19. The sequenced DNA is TGTGCCAGCAGTTACTCGGGTTGGGCTGCTGAAGCTTTCTTT. It is translated as CASSYSGWAAEAFF.